This T cell receptor beta chain was sequenced in a study of blood T cell repertoires in COVID-19. Germline CDR1 is SGHRS and CDR2 is YFSETQ. V gave up 4 bases and J gave up 2 bases; unmatched junction bases: 8. The CDR3 has 16 residues. Using immunoSEQ multiplex PCR, the repertoire was profiled, and TCRdb retains in-frame clones only, with some absent. The data contain approximately 150,000 clones, around nine tenths of them singletons. The V call is TRBV5-1, the J call TRBJ2-1; 8 bases agree with TRBD1. The receptor was isolated from a man aged 65 to 85 with active COVID-19. Source material: peripheral blood. DNA for the CDR3: TGCGCCAGCAGCGCGTTGACAGGGGACACCTACAATGAGCAGTTCTTC. It encodes CASSALTGDTYNEQFF.